The text below deals with one T cell receptor beta chain. Its antigen is not known. This entry belongs to a study of T-cell reconstitution after alpha-beta-depleted transplantation in children. Germline V gene lookup returns CDR1 LNHNV and CDR2 YYDKDF (reference sequence). The CDR3 runs 16 residues. Trimming cost V 4 bases and J 2 bases; bases outside gene matches: 6. Study-wide results and caveats: Reportedly, alpha-beta T cells present about two months post-transplant originated from several hundred expanded clones of graft origin. Surviving recipient cells, namely T cells and thymic progenitors, were the source of high day-60 TCRbeta diversity in some patients. From newly produced T cells came most of the T-cell counts and diversity one year after transplant.

Unique molecular identifiers featured in how the TCRbeta library was prepared. A single record per CDR3 protein comes from TCRdb applying MiXCR to the PCR reads. Among over 100,000 distinct CDR3 sequences, about a tenth were seen once, and the ten largest hold under 40%. The material sequenced was PBMCs, taken before TCRalphabeta/CD19-depleted stem cell transplant. The receptor's source is a boy aged 2-15 years with acute lymphoblastic leukemia, due to receive a stem cell transplant. The rearrangement uses TRBV15 and TRBJ2-2; 8 bases agree with TRBD2. Here the CDR3 reads CATSTERESNTGELFF. In DNA, the CDR3 is TGTGCCACCAGCACCGAGCGGGAGAGTAACACCGGGGAGCTGTTTTTT.